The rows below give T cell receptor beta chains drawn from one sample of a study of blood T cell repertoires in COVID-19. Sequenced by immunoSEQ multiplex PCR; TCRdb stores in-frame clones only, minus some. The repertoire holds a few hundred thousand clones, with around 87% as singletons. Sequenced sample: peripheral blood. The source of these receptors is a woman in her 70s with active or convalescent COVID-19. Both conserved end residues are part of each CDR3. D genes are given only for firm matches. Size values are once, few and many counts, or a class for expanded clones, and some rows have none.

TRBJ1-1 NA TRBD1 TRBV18 TGTGCCAGCTCACCGGCGACAGGGGTGAACACTGAAGCTTTCTTT CASSPATGVNTEAFF
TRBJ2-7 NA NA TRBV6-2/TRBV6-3 TGTGCCAGCAGTCCCTCAGAAAGCTCCTACGAGCAGTACTTC CASSPSESSYEQYF
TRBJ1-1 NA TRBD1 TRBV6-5 TGTGCCAGCAGTTTACAGGGGGGCACTGAAGCTTTCTTT CASSLQGGTEAFF
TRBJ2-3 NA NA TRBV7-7 TGTGCCAGCAGCCGACTGAGCACAGATACGCAGTATTTT CASSRLSTDTQYF
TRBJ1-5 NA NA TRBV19 TGTGCCAGTAGCCCGGGGATGCGCAATCAGCCCCAGCATTTT CASSPGMRNQPQHF
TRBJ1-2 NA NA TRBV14 TGTGCCAGCAGCCCTCGACAGGATTCCTTCTATGGCTACACCTTC CASSPRQDSFYGYTF
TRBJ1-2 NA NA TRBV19 TGTGCCAGTCTCCAGGGGGGCTACACCTTC CASLQGGYTF
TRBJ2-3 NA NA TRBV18 TGTGCCAGCTCACCGTTCCAGGGCCTACCAGATACGCAGTATTTT CASSPFQGLPDTQYF
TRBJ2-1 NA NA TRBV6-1 TGTGCCAGCAGTGAAGTGGCAGACTCCTACAATGAGCAGTTCTTC CASSEVADSYNEQFF
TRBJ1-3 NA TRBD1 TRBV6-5 TGTGCCAGCAGACAGGGGTCTAGCTCTGGAAACACCATATATTTT CASRQGSSSGNTIYF
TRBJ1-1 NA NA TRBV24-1 TGTGCCACCGTAGACACGAAATACACTGAAGCTTTCTTT CATVDTKYTEAFF
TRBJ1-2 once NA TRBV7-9 TGTGCCATTGCGGACAGCTATGGCTACACCTTC CAIADSYGYTF
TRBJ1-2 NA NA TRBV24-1 TGTGCCACCAGTCGGGAGAACTATGGCTACACCTTC CATSRENYGYTF
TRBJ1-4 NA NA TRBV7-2 TGTGCCAGCAGTTCCTCCTGGGTGGAGGGAAAACTGTTTTTT CASSSSWVEGKLFF
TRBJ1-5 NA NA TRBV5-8 TGTGCCAGCGCTGCCCGAGGCAATCAGCCCCAGCATTTT CASAARGNQPQHF
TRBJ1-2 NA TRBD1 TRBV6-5 TGTGCCAGCAGGGAGACAGGGGCAGACTTAGGCTACACCTTC CASRETGADLGYTF
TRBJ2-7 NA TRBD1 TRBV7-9 TGTGCCAGCAGCTTAGGGACAGGGGGAAACGAGCAGTACTTC CASSLGTGGNEQYF
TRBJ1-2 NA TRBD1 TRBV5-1 TGCGCCAGCAGCTTGGAGGGGGCTGACTATGGCTACACCTTC CASSLEGADYGYTF
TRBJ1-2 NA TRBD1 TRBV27 TGTGCCAGCAGTACCTATGGGACAGTAGAAGGCTACACCTTC CASSTYGTVEGYTF
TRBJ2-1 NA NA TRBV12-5 TGTGCTAGTGGTTTCCATTCTTTCTCAGGGTCCCCGGACAATGAGCAGTTCTTC CASGFHSFSGSPDNEQFF
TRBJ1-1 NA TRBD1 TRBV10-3 TGTGCCATCAGTGAGTCGAAAAAGGGGGCGGCGGCTTTCTTT CAISESKKGAAAFF
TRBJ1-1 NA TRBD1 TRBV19 TGTGCCAGTAGTTCACGGACAGGGGGAAACACTGAAGCTTTCTTT CASSSRTGGNTEAFF
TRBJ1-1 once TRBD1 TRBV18 TGTGCCAGCTCAGCGACAGGGAAAGCTGGAGCTTTCTTT CASSATGKAGAFF
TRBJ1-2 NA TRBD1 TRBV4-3 TGCGCCAGCAGCCAGGAACAGGACAGGGTACATGGCTACACCTTC CASSQEQDRVHGYTF
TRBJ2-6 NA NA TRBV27 TGTGCCAGCAAGCCCCCGGACACACACTCTGGGGCCAACGTCCTGACTTTC CASKPPDTHSGANVLTF
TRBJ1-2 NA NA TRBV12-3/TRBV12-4 TGTGCCAGCAGTTTATCGTCCTCTGGCTACACCTTC CASSLSSSGYTF
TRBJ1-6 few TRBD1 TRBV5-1 TGCGCCAGCAGCTTGGTCGGGACAGGGGTTACAAATTCACCCCTCCACTTT CASSLVGTGVTNSPLHF
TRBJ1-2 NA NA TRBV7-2 TGTGCCAGCAACCTCCAAGGGGTCTATGGCTACACCTTC CASNLQGVYGYTF
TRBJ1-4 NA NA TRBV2 TGTGCCAGCACCTACCTGGAGTCAACTAATGAAAAACTGTTTTTT CASTYLESTNEKLFF
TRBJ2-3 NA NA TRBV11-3 TGTGCCAGCAGCTTGGGACAGACTAGTATTACGCAGTATTTT CASSLGQTSITQYF
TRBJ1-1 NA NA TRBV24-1 TGTGCCACCAGTGATCGGGGGGGAACATCAGCAAGAAGTGAAGCTTTCTTT CATSDRGGTSARSEAFF
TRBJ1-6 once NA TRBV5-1 TGCGCCAGCAGTCAACGACAAGATTCACCCCTCCACTTT CASSQRQDSPLHF
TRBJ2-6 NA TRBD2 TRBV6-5 TGTGCCAGCAGTTATGGGGGGGCTGGGGCCAACGTCCTGACTTTC CASSYGGAGANVLTF
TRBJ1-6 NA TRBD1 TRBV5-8 TGTGCCAGCAGATCTCGGACAGGGGTGACTTCACCCCTCCACTTT CASRSRTGVTSPLHF
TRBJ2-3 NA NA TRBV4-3 TGCGCCAGCAGCCACGCCTTCCAGATAATCACAGATACGCAGTATTTT CASSHAFQIITDTQYF
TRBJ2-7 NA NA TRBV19 TGTGCCAGTAGTAGTGGACAGTCCTACGAGCAGTACTTC CASSSGQSYEQYF
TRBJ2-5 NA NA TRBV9 TGTGCCAGCAGCGTTCAGTCGTCCCAAGAGACCCAGTACTTC CASSVQSSQETQYF
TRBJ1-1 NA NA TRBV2 TGTGCCAGCCTAGGACAGACGAACACTGAAGCTTTCTTT CASLGQTNTEAFF
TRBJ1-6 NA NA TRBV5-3 TGTGCCTCACGGGTCCATTCACCCCTCCACTTT CASRVHSPLHF
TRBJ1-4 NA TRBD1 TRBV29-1 TGCAGCGGACGGGACAGGAATAATGAAAAACTGTTTTTT CSGRDRNNEKLFF
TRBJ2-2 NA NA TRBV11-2 TGTGCCAGCAGCCCGGGACAAAACACCGGGGAGCTGTTTTTT CASSPGQNTGELFF